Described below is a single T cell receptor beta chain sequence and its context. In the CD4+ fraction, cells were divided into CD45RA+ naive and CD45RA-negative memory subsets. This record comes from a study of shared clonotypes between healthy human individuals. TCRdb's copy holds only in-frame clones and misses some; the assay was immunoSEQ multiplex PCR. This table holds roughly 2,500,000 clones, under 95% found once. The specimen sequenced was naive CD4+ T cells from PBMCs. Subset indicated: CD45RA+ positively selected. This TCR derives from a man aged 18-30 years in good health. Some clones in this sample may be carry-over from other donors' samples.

The CDR3 sequence: CASSLREGSNTEAFF. As DNA, the CDR3 is TGCGCCAGCAGCCTTCGTGAGGGGTCGAACACTGAAGCTTTCTTT. The V and J genes are TRBV5-1 and TRBJ1-1; a weak D match, TRBD1 (5 bases). The CDR3 covers 15 residues. Germline V gives CDR1 SGHRS, CDR2 YFSETQ. V gave up 4 bases and J gave up 1 base, with 14 bases separating them. Looking up the rest from reference TRBV5-1 and TRBJ1-1 gives the full variable domain: KAGVTQTPRYLIKTRGQQVTLSCSPISGHRSVSWYQQTPGQGLQFLFEYFSETQRNKGNFPGRFSGRQFSNSRSEMNVSTLELGDSALYLCASSLREGSNTEAFFGQGTRLTVV.